These 24 T cell receptor beta chains were all obtained from the same sample, sequenced in a study of blood T cells in healthy people across ages. Next came a second PCR, run for roughly 6 to 11 cycles, which used a sample-barcoded 5' primer along with a J-beta primer mix. TCRdb passed the 5' RACE reads through MiXCR, listing each CDR3 protein once. Of about 1.4 million distinct CDR3 sequences listed, 59% were seen once; the top ten hold over 6.5%. Material: blood. The receptors originated from a man aged 18-30 years in good health.

The rearrangement links TRBV7-9 to TRBJ2-4; D is unclear. The germline V gene encodes CDR1 SEHNR and CDR2 FQNEAQ (reference sequence). This CDR3 comprises 15 residues. Trimming left V 5 bases short and J 3 bases short, with 14 bases between. CDR3 sequence (DNA): TGTGCCAGCAGCCCTACCATAGAGCTCAAAAACATTCAGTACTTC. It is translated as CASSPTIELKNIQYF.

V is TRBV4-1 and J is TRBJ2-7; maybe TRBD1 (5 bases). V lost 1 base to trimming and J lost 3 bases, with 13 bases between them. The CDR3 is made up of 15 amino acids. Germline V gives CDR1 MGHRA, CDR2 YSYEKL. CDR3 protein: CASSQVRVPYYEQYF. For the CDR3, the DNA is TGCGCCAGCAGCCAAGTCAGGGTCCCCTACTACGAGCAGTACTTC.

This clonotype was detected once. The rearrangement links TRBV20-1 to TRBJ2-1; tentative D call: TRBD2 (6 bases). The germline CDR1 and CDR2 sequences are DFQATT and SNEGSKA (reference sequence). CDR3 length: 14 residues. V shed 1 base and J shed 8 bases, with 15 bases lying between them. CDR3: CSARGAAWRDEQFF. CDR3 in DNA: TGCAGTGCTAGAGGGGCGGCCTGGAGGGATGAGCAGTTCTTC.

The genes are TRBV15 and TRBJ2-5, with D hard to call. The better agreement between TRBJ2-7 and the DNA end casts doubt on the J call. The CDR3 loop spans 16 amino acids. CDR1 and CDR2 from the germline V gene are LNHNV and YYDKDF (reference sequence). The chain's CDR3 is CATSSESLTPNYEQYF. The CDR3 DNA reads as TGTGCCACCAGCAGTGAGTCTTTGACTCCTAACTACGAGCAGTACTTC.

The V gene is TRBV3-1, the J gene TRBJ2-3; 11 bases agree with TRBD2. Per germline, CDR1 LGHDT and CDR2 YNNKEL (reference sequence). The CDR3 loop spans 18 amino acids. V shed 0 bases, J shed 2 bases, and the junction held 7 bases outside the gene matches. Written as DNA, the CDR3 is TGTGCCAGCAGCCAAGATCTAACTAGCGGGGGTCCCACAGATACGCAGTATTTT. Amino acid sequence: CASSQDLTSGGPTDTQYF.

This chain links TRBV5-1 with TRBJ2-1; 9 bases are shared with TRBD1. The CDR3 spans 14 residues. CDR1 and CDR2 (germline): SGHRS, YFSETQ. The V segment lost 3 bases and the J segment 6 bases; nucleotides outside the gene matches: 4. This CDR3 is CASSSTGGVNEQFF. The CDR3 nucleotides are TGCGCCAGCAGCTCGACAGGGGGGGTCAATGAGCAGTTCTTC.

The chain has TRBV6-2 or TRBV6-3 and TRBJ2-5; 10 bases line up with TRBD2. The end of the DNA aligns better with TRBJ2-7, so the J call may be wrong. Germline loops: CDR1 MNHEY, CDR2 SVGEGT. This CDR3 comprises 15 residues. The CDR3 nucleotides are TGTGCCAGCAGTTACTCCCTAGCGGGAGACTACGAGCAGTACTTC. Translated: CASSYSLAGDYEQYF.

This chain connects TRBV6-2 or TRBV6-3 to TRBJ1-2; D is ambiguous. The CDR3 runs 15 residues. Trimming removed 7 bases at V and 5 bases at J, with 20 bases between. Germline V gene lookup returns CDR1 MNHEY and CDR2 SVGEGT. As DNA, the CDR3 is TGTGCCAGCACTATCCCCCCGGACGGCTTTTATGGCTACACCTTC. Protein product: CASTIPPDGFYGYTF.

The V call is TRBV11-2, the J call TRBJ2-3; 12 bases agree with TRBD2. CDR1 and CDR2 (germline): SGHAT, FQNNGV. V trimming: 1 base; J trimming: 5 bases; junction bases outside the gene matches: 7. The CDR3 consists of 17 residues. DNA for the CDR3: TGTGCCAGCAGCTTAGGGCTAGCGGGGGGGCACAGAGATACGCAGTATTTT. Translated: CASSLGLAGGHRDTQYF.

This chain connects TRBV25-1 to TRBJ1-1; D remains unclear. CDR3 length: 14 residues. V dropped 1 base and J dropped 4 bases, with 10 bases sitting between them. Germline V gene lookup returns CDR1 MGHDK and CDR2 SYGVNS. The CDR3 nucleotides are TGTGCCAGCAGTGAATCCCGCGGTGGCACTGAAGCTTTCTTT. It yields the protein CASSESRGGTEAFF.

The chain uses TRBV5-1 and TRBJ1-6; TRBD1 might be the D (5 bases). The CDR3 has 13 residues. Germline assignment: CDR1 SGHRS and CDR2 YFSETQ. V lost 0 bases, J lost 10 bases, and 8 bases lay in between. The CDR3: CASSLAGRSPLHF. The DNA of the CDR3 is TGCGCCAGCAGCTTGGCGGGGCGCTCACCCCTCCACTTT.

This chain connects TRBV10-1 to TRBJ1-1; TRBD1 is a possible D gene (5 bases). Germline CDR1 and CDR2: WNHNN and SYGVQD (reference sequence). The CDR3 length is 13 residues. V gave up 3 bases and J gave up 7 bases, with 12 bases separating them. The CDR3: CASSESGTNEAFF. DNA of the CDR3: TGCGCCAGCAGTGAATCAGGGACCAATGAAGCTTTCTTT.

V and J are TRBV7-9 and TRBJ2-1, with D maybe TRBD2 (5 bases). This CDR3 is built from 17 residues. The germline V gene encodes CDR1 SEHNR and CDR2 FQNEAQ (reference sequence). Trimming left V 8 bases short and J 5 bases short, with 25 bases between. CDR3 sequence reads: CASRGEGVTSPHNEQFF. CDR3 bases: TGTGCCAGCCGGGGTGAGGGAGTAACCTCTCCTCACAATGAGCAGTTCTTC.

Note on this clonotype: A read error may account for a junction end that differs from germline. V and J are TRBV27 and TRBJ1-2, with 12 bases matching TRBD1. The CDR3 runs to 17 residues. Per the germline V gene, CDR1 is MNHEY and CDR2 is SMNVEV (reference sequence). The CDR3: CASSPQPGQGARYGHTF. The CDR3 DNA is TGTGCCAGCAGTCCCCAACCGGGACAGGGGGCGCGTTATGGCCACACCTTC.

This clonotype was seen just once. The gene calls are TRBV7-2 and TRBJ2-7; no reliable D call. The V and J ends lost 1 base and 12 bases respectively, with 16 bases between them. The CDR3 has 13 amino acids. CDR1 is SGHTA and CDR2 is FQGNSA in the germline V gene. In nucleotides, the CDR3 is TGTGCCAGCAGCTTAGGGCAGAAGAGAACCCGGTACTTC. Translation gives CASSLGQKRTRYF.

The gene calls are TRBV21-1 and TRBJ2-5. The DNA end favors TRBJ2-7, so the J call may be wrong. TRBV21-1 is an annotated pseudogene. CDR3 length: 16 residues. The CDR3 nucleotides read TGTGCCAGCAGCCCACGGTGGGCAGAAAAATTCTACGAGCAGTACTTC. It translates to CASSPRWAEKFYEQYF.

The rearrangement joins TRBV27 to TRBJ1-1; D uncertain. V was clipped by 7 bases and J by 2 bases, with 14 bases between them. The germline gives CDR1 MNHEY, CDR2 SMNVEV (reference sequence). This CDR3 is 14 amino acids long. As DNA, the CDR3 is TGTGCCAGCATCCTTATGGGCACTAACACTGAAGCTTTCTTT. It is translated as CASILMGTNTEAFF.

J is TRBJ2-7 and V is TRBV6-5; no reliable D call. This CDR3 has 11 residues. Deletions cut 4 bases from V and 6 bases from J, with 7 bases between. CDR1 MNHEY and CDR2 SVGAGI come from the germline V gene. The CDR3, as DNA: TGTGCCAGCAGTTGGCAGACCGAGCAGTACTTC. As protein: CASSWQTEQYF.

In its sample, this clonotype was seen a few times. The chain couples TRBV11-2 to TRBJ1-2; D unclear. CDR3 length: 14 residues. Trimming pared 5 bases from V and 4 bases from J, leaving 14 bases between. Germline lookup yields CDR1 SGHAT and CDR2 FQNNGV. CDR3 loop: CASSHFGGSYGYTF. CDR3 sequence (DNA): TGTGCCAGCAGCCACTTTGGCGGATCCTATGGCTACACCTTC.

This chain joins TRBV29-1 and TRBJ1-5, with D perhaps TRBD1 (6 bases). With 6 bases removed from V and 2 bases from J, the gap between germline ends came to 14 bases. The CDR3 runs 14 residues. Germline V gene sequence: CDR1 SQVTM, CDR2 ANQGSEA. DNA of the CDR3: TGCAGCGTCGGGATCGAGGGGGGCAATCAGCCCCAGCATTTT. As protein: CSVGIEGGNQPQHF.

On this clonotype: At one of its ends the junction is not consistent with the germline gene, which may arise from a read error. The chain has TRBV6-5 and TRBJ2-1, with D unresolved. The CDR3 is 13 amino acids. Germline V gene sequence: CDR1 MNHEY, CDR2 SVGAGI. CDR3: CASSDSKGNEQFF. The CDR3 nucleotides are TGTGCCAGCAGTGACTCGAAGGGCAATGAGCAGTTCTTC.

The V call is TRBV6-2 or TRBV6-3, the J call TRBJ1-5; 8 bases line up with TRBD1. Trimming at V came to 5 bases and at J to 0 bases, leaving 3 bases not matched to a gene. There are 15 residues in the CDR3. Germline assignment: CDR1 MNHEY and CDR2 SVGEGT. For the CDR3, the DNA is TGTGCCAGCAGTACGACAGGGGTTAGCAATCAGCCCCAGCATTTT. This gives the protein CASSTTGVSNQPQHF.

This clonotype was detected a few times. The chain combines TRBV7-2 with TRBJ2-3; 7 bases are shared with TRBD2. V lost 4 bases to trimming and J lost 3 bases; unmatched junction nucleotides: 13. The CDR3 sequence is 17 residues long. Germline-derived CDR1 and CDR2 are SGHTA and FQGNSA. CDR3 loop: CASSSPLGGVETDTQYF. For the CDR3, the DNA is TGTGCCAGCAGCTCCCCTTTGGGGGGGGTGGAGACAGATACGCAGTATTTT.

This chain joins TRBV7-9 and TRBJ1-1; D is undetermined. Germline V gene data show CDR1 as SEHNR and CDR2 as FQNEAQ (reference sequence). The V and J ends lost 2 bases and 0 bases respectively, with 7 bases between them. The length of the CDR3 is 14 residues. The chain's CDR3 is CASSLRSVNTEAFF. The CDR3, as DNA: TGTGCCAGCAGCTTAAGGTCAGTGAACACTGAAGCTTTCTTT.